This T cell receptor beta chain is from a study of blood T cell repertoires in COVID-19. Background on the study: The samples span acute and convalescent COVID-19 from the United States, Italy and Spain. Sources were T cells, B-cell-depleted T cells, or PBMCs; the material itself was cDNA or gDNA.

The data were produced by immunoSEQ multiplex PCR, yet TCRdb's version contains in-frame clones alone and is incomplete. The sample holds around 300,000 clones, 80% to 95% seen once. CDR3 length equals 14 residues. CDR1 is SGHAT and CDR2 is FQNNGV in the germline V gene. Trimming cost V 6 bases and J 4 bases; bases outside gene matches: 4. The sequencing sample was made of PBMCs or T cells enriched from blood (not recorded which). The V gene is TRBV11-2, the J gene TRBJ2-3, with 10 positions matching TRBD2. This TCR derives from a woman aged 30 to 39 who had recovered from COVID-19. The CDR3 DNA is TGTGCCAGCAGGCCTAGCGGGAGTTCAGATACGCAGTATTTT. This gives the protein CASRPSGSSDTQYF.